Reported below is one TCR beta chain. What this receptor recognizes is not known. Base qualities are not at hand, and no much larger clone is one base apart. Libraries were made using the immunoSEQ multiplex PCR assay. In most patients, genomic DNA was isolated using the Qiagen DNeasy Blood and Tissue Kit and sent frozen to Adaptive Biotechnologies for TCR sequencing. High-throughput TCR-beta CDR3 sequencing of genomic DNA from most patients was performed by Adaptive Biotechnologies. Per the original workflow: TCR sequencing data were retrieved from Adaptive's ImmunoSEQ software for roughly 20 patients, whereas a few other patients were processed with MiXCR and VDJtools. CD4 versus CD8 sorting errors were corrected by removing sequences found in both subsets at a frequency ratio below 5:1. Because the origin of CDR3 nucleotide sequences shared between donor and recipient could not be assigned, those sequences were removed. To count as alloreactive, a clone needed at least 2-fold expansion over unstimulated cells and a minimum CFSE-low frequency of 0.002% (template counts) or 0.001% (read counts). Clones were considered mappable if detected in sequenced pre-transplant spleen, lymph node, or MLR CFSE-low populations of the donor or recipient. The cumulative frequency of alloreactive clones was calculated as a percentage of all sequences, weighted by copy number. TCRdb obtained this table from immuneACCESS and retained in-frame rearrangements with V and J assigned. These tables miss some clones; where compared with another copy, unresolved V genes account for less than half of the shortfall, and the remainder is unexplained. V and J calls and clone size are as listed in that table; D and trimming were resolved from the DNA. Counted in this sample were roughly 99,000 clones; roughly 89% of them appeared once. The top ten clones comprise around 0.7% of the sample.

The data derive from a study of graft-versus-host responses after intestinal transplantation (dated by TCRdb to the early 2020s). Background on the whole study: The transplants that recipients received were multivisceral, liver-intestinal, or isolated intestinal. The cohort enrolled under 25 intestinal transplant recipients including one retransplant, and a few patients lacking pretransplant specimens were excluded. Donor T cell macrochimerism was defined as a peak of at least 4% donor T cells among recipient peripheral blood mononuclear cells. To identify alloreactive clones, pre-transplant mixed lymphocyte reaction products were sequenced and then compared with unstimulated pre-transplant donor and recipient T cells. Samples from three later patients were sequenced in-house on an Illumina MiSeq with MiXCR processing rather than by the commercial service. All recipients received anti-thymocyte globulin induction followed by maintenance tacrolimus and steroids for around three years. Bulk TCR-beta CDR3 sequencing was used to track graft-versus-host and host-versus-graft alloreactive T cell clones in the graft, circulation and bone marrow after intestinal transplantation.

Explained via the paper, the time point label denotes: cells obtained before transplantation from donor or recipient. CD3+CD4+ and CD3+CD8+ populations were FACS-sorted from unstimulated pre-transplant donor and recipient cells taken from spleen or lymph nodes. Summary of the overall study and its limitations: Early after transplant, peak levels of circulating GvH clones were associated with declines in HvG clones. GvH clones were detected in recipient bone marrow, and some appeared earlier in ileal mucosa or blood, consistent with an intestinal mucosal origin. In the allografts of patients with donor T cell macrochimerism, GvH to HvG T cell clonal ratios were high. Conclusions were limited by the relatively low number and heterogeneity of intestinal transplant patients.

The material sequenced was unstimulated CD4+ T cells sorted from spleen or lymph node cells, taken before transplant. The source is a human donor who was the organ donor for an intestinal transplant.

The bases are TGTGCCAGTAGTGACAAGTGGGAGACCCAGTACTTC. Translated, this gives CASSDKWETQYF. The chain is made from TRBV19 and TRBJ2-5; the D gene identity is not certain. V is reduced by 5 bases and J by 5 bases, leaving a spacing of 9 bases between them. CDR3 length: 12 amino acids, cysteine to phenylalanine. The CDR3 DNA has 36 bases and is translated from base 1. The germline V gene (reference sequence) yields LNHDA for CDR1 and SQIVND for CDR2.